This T cell receptor (beta chain) was obtained from a study of OX40 agonist ivuxolimab in advanced cancers. Across the study: Cohort: around 86% men, mean age approximately 64, aged roughly 23 to 90.

Produced via immunoSEQ multiplex PCR; TCRdb's table is partial and in-frame only. The sample holds more than 60,000 clones, about 80% seen once. Study outcomes and limitations: Averaging showed that CD8+ T cells had more expanded clones than CD4+ did. The CD4+ and CD8+ T cells in the blood had expanded clonally by week 6 at 0.1 to 3.0 mg/kg.

Trimming took off 2 bases at V and 5 bases at J, with 13 bases between the two ends. The germline gives CDR1 SGHNT, CDR2 YYREEE (reference sequence). The CDR3 loop spans 14 amino acids. With regard to this clone: Its specificity is unknown.

The receptor was derived from an adult with an advanced solid tumor such as melanoma, head and neck, liver or kidney cancer. The chain uses TRBV5-4 and TRBJ2-5; D not certain. Source: CD4+ or CD8+ T cells sorted from blood, taken in a trial of the OX40 agonist ivuxolimab. The CDR3 nucleotides read TGTGCCAGCAGCTTCTGGCTTCTCGGTGAGACCCAGTACTTC. This translates into CASSFWLLGETQYF.